A single sample gave rise to the 32 T cell receptor beta chains below, sequenced in a study of blood T cell repertoires in COVID-19. Produced via immunoSEQ multiplex PCR; TCRdb's table is partial and in-frame only. The table shows a few hundred thousand clones, with around 80% occurring only once. The sample comprised PBMCs or T cells enriched from blood (not recorded which). The receptor source for this set is a man younger than 45 with acute COVID-19.

This chain links TRBV20-1 with TRBJ2-1, with D possibly being TRBD1 or TRBD2 (5 bases each). The CDR3 has 14 residues. The ends were cut back, 3 bases at V and 3 bases at J, with 12 bases in the middle. Germline CDR1 is DFQATT and CDR2 is SNEGSKA (reference sequence). The CDR3 DNA follows: TGCAGTGCTAGTGGGGGTAGCGACTACAATGAGCAGTTCTTC. It yields the protein CSASGGSDYNEQFF.

V is TRBV9 and J is TRBJ2-7; tentative D call: TRBD2 (5 bases). V was shortened by 4 bases and J by 4 bases, with 15 bases between the two germline ends. CDR3 length equals 14 residues. The germline V gene encodes CDR1 SGDLS and CDR2 YYNGEE. CDR3 sequence reads: CASSTPPGSYEQYV. DNA for the CDR3: TGTGCCAGCAGCACCCCTCCGGGATCATACGAGCAGTACGTC.

The rearrangement uses TRBV5-5 and TRBJ2-4; 10 bases match TRBD1. The germline CDR1 and CDR2 sequences are SGHKS and YYEKEE (reference sequence). J gave up 13 bases and V 2 bases, and 9 bases lay outside the gene matches. This CDR3 has 14 amino acids. CDR3 region: CASSLPGQGQPQYF. CDR3 DNA: TGTGCCAGCAGCTTACCGGGACAGGGGCAACCCCAGTACTTC.

V is TRBV18 and J is TRBJ2-1; D is possibly TRBD2 (5 bases). V lost 6 bases, J lost 6 bases, and 15 bases lay in between. From germline, CDR1 is KGHSH and CDR2 LQKENI. The CDR3 covers 14 residues. In nucleotides, the CDR3 is TGTGCCAGCTCGTTTGGACTCGCCTCCAATGAGCAGTTCTTC. As protein: CASSFGLASNEQFF. The complete variable domain, with remaining parts taken from reference TRBV18 and TRBJ2-1, reads NAGVMQNPRHLVRRRGQEARLRCSPMKGHSHVYWYRQLPEEGLKFMVYLQKENIIDESGMPKERFSAEFPKEGPSILRIQQVVRGDSAAYFCASSFGLASNEQFFGPGTRLTVL.

This clone was seen only once. One end of the junction varies from germline; a read error may be responsible. The J gene is TRBJ2-1, the V gene TRBV5-1; 10 nucleotides align to TRBD2. CDR1 is SGHRS and CDR2 is YFSETQ in the germline V gene. CDR3 size: 16 residues. The CDR3 loop is CASSPRTGTSDNEQFF. The CDR3 DNA is TGTGCCAGCAGCCCTCGCACCGGGACTAGCGACAATGAGCAGTTCTTC.

V is TRBV6-5 and J is TRBJ1-5, with 7 bases identical to TRBD1. The CDR3 has 15 amino acids. The V gene end was trimmed by 6 bases and the J gene end by 4 bases; junction bases not matched to a gene: 9. CDR1 MNHEY and CDR2 SVGAGI come from the germline V gene. CDR3 sequence: CASSKKGTENQPQHF. As DNA, the CDR3 is TGTGCCAGCAGCAAAAAAGGGACAGAGAATCAGCCCCAGCATTTT.

The chain combines TRBV19 with TRBJ2-3; 8 positions agree with TRBD1. Germline V lookup: CDR1 LNHDA, CDR2 SQIVND (reference sequence). V was clipped by 5 bases and J by 0 bases; unmatched bases: 10. The CDR3 loop spans 17 amino acids. CDR3 residues: CASSYGTGIPSTDTQYF. CDR3 coding DNA: TGTGCCAGTAGTTACGGGACAGGTATCCCTAGCACAGATACGCAGTATTTT.

This clone has just one count. This chain links TRBV28 with TRBJ1-2, with 9 nucleotides matching TRBD1. The V segment lost 6 bases and the J segment 7 bases; nucleotides outside the gene matches: 9. Germline V gives CDR1 MDHEN, CDR2 SYDVKM. The CDR3 loop spans 14 amino acids. This CDR3 reads CASRVTGGERGYTF. CDR3 bases: TGTGCCAGCAGGGTAACAGGGGGCGAGCGTGGCTACACCTTC.

The chain recombines TRBV28 with TRBJ2-5; TRBD2 aligns across 9 bases. The CDR3 has 16 amino acids. The J segment lost 4 bases and the V segment lost 5 bases, leaving 11 bases of the junction unmatched. Germline values: CDR1 MDHEN, CDR2 SYDVKM. The CDR3 DNA is TGTGCCAGCAGTGAGAGGAAGCGGGGGGTCGGAGAGACCCAGTACTTC. It is translated as CASSERKRGVGETQYF.

The rearrangement uses TRBV4-1 and TRBJ1-2; TRBD1 matches 9 bases. Germline loops: CDR1 MGHRA, CDR2 YSYEKL. Unmatched junction bases numbered 5, after V lost 4 bases and J lost 5 bases. There are 14 residues in the CDR3. The CDR3 protein is CASSPQDRGYGYTF. CDR3 sequence (DNA): TGCGCCAGCAGCCCCCAGGACAGGGGTTATGGCTACACCTTC.

The V call is TRBV28, the J call TRBJ1-6, with D hard to call. This CDR3 region has 13 residues. Trimming left V 3 bases short and J 7 bases short, with 7 bases between. Germline V lookup: CDR1 MDHEN, CDR2 SYDVKM. The CDR3, as DNA: TGTGCCAGCAGTTTCGTCGTGAATTCACCCCTCCACTTT. This encodes CASSFVVNSPLHF.

The chain combines TRBV19 with TRBJ2-3; weak D call: TRBD1 (6 bases). Trimming removed 5 bases from V and 0 bases from J, with 9 bases in between. This CDR3 contains 14 residues. CDR1 LNHDA and CDR2 SQIVND come from the germline V gene (reference sequence). CDR3 nucleotides: TGTGCCAGTAGTGCCACAGGGAGCACAGATACGCAGTATTTT. Encoded protein: CASSATGSTDTQYF.

This clone appeared a few times. The CDR3 DNA sequence: TGTGCCAGCAGCCAAGAAATAAATCAGCCCCAGCATTTT. It translates to CASSQEINQPQHF. This rearrangement joins TRBV3-1 (or the pseudogene TRBV3-2) to TRBJ1-5; D ambiguous. Germline V gene data show CDR1 as LGHDT and CDR2 as YNNKEL (reference sequence). The CDR3 contains 13 residues. Trimming left V 0 bases short and J 4 bases short, with 4 bases between.

The rearrangement joins TRBV11-3 to TRBJ2-1, with 7 nucleotides matching TRBD2. There are 15 residues in the CDR3. Germline loops: CDR1 SGHNT, CDR2 YENEEA. V was clipped by 1 base and J by 2 bases; unmatched bases: 2. The CDR3 here is CASSLGGTTYNEQFF. The DNA of the CDR3 is TGTGCCAGCAGCTTAGGGGGGACTACCTACAATGAGCAGTTCTTC.

The rearrangement uses TRBV5-8 and TRBJ2-3; no reliable D call. V was shortened by 0 bases and J by 5 bases, with 16 bases between the two germline ends. This CDR3 contains 16 residues. Germline V gives CDR1 SGHTS, CDR2 YDEGEE. CDR3 sequence reads: CASSLELSRSLDTQYF. CDR3 DNA: TGTGCCAGCAGCTTGGAGCTCTCGAGGAGCCTAGATACGCAGTATTTT.

This sequence joins TRBV5-4 and TRBJ1-1, with 10 bases aligning to TRBD1. J lost 8 bases, V lost 2 bases, and 3 bases had no gene match. Germline V lookup: CDR1 SGHNT, CDR2 YYREEE (reference sequence). The length of the CDR3 is 13 residues. In DNA, the CDR3 is TGTGCCAGCAGCTTCGACAGGGGGCCCGAAGCTTTCTTT. This sequence encodes CASSFDRGPEAFF.

The chain employs TRBV19 and TRBJ2-2; 9 bases map to TRBD1. The V gene's germline CDR1 is LNHDA and CDR2 SQIVND (reference sequence). This CDR3 has 14 residues. Trimming took 7 bases from V and 8 from J; bases not matched to a gene: 8. The CDR3 sequence: CASTILTGGGELFF. The CDR3 bases are TGTGCCAGTACCATCTTGACAGGGGGAGGGGAGCTGTTTTTT.

This chain links TRBV7-8 with TRBJ2-7, with 9 bases lining up with TRBD2. The CDR3 contains 16 residues. The germline CDR1 and CDR2 sequences are SGHVS and FQNEAQ. V lost 0 bases to trimming and J lost 6 bases; unmatched junction nucleotides: 9. The CDR3 DNA reads TGTGCCAGCAGCTTAGCGGCTAGCGGGACCATGCTCGAGCAGTACGTC. It translates to CASSLAASGTMLEQYV.

The chain combines TRBV10-2 with TRBJ2-7; TRBD2 agrees at 7 bases. V trimming: 3 bases; J trimming: 3 bases; junction bases outside the gene matches: 2. CDR1 is WSHSY and CDR2 is SAAADI in the germline V gene. CDR3 length: 13 amino acids. CDR3: CASSEVAGYEQYV. The CDR3, as DNA: TGCGCCAGCAGTGAAGTAGCGGGCTACGAGCAGTACGTC.

This chain uses TRBV5-4 with TRBJ2-7; no definite D call. Per germline, CDR1 SGHNT and CDR2 YYREEE (reference sequence). Trimming pared 4 bases from V and 3 bases from J, leaving 14 bases between. The CDR3 is 14 residues long. DNA for the CDR3: TGTGCCAGCAGCCCTGGTGGAGTCAACTACGAGCAGTACGTC. This codes for CASSPGGVNYEQYV.

This chain connects TRBV27 to TRBJ2-5; TRBD1 agrees at 7 bases. With 8 bases clipped from V and 4 bases from J, the junction kept 13 bases outside the gene matches. Germline CDR1 reads MNHEY; CDR2 reads SMNVEV (reference sequence). The CDR3 has 15 amino acids. CDR3: CASGPSKGARETQYF. In DNA, the CDR3 is TGTGCCAGCGGGCCCTCCAAGGGGGCTCGAGAGACCCAGTACTTC.

Only one count was recorded for this clone. V and J are TRBV15 and TRBJ1-5, with D unresolved. This CDR3 region has 13 residues. V was trimmed by 0 bases and J by 5 bases, leaving 5 bases between them. CDR1 LNHNV and CDR2 YYDKDF come from the germline V gene (reference sequence). This chain's CDR3 is CATSRDSDQPQHF. The CDR3, as DNA: TGTGCCACCAGCAGAGATAGTGATCAGCCCCAGCATTTT.

The J gene is TRBJ2-2, the V gene TRBV11-2; 10 bases match TRBD2. The CDR3 consists of 15 residues. Germline V lookup: CDR1 SGHAT, CDR2 FQNNGV. With V trimmed by 4 bases and J by 6 bases, 5 bases remained unmatched. This CDR3 is CASSSTSGNAGELFF. The CDR3, as DNA: TGTGCCAGCAGCTCAACTAGCGGGAATGCCGGGGAGCTGTTTTTT.

The J gene is TRBJ2-7, the V gene TRBV6-1; D unresolved. CDR1 and CDR2 from the germline V gene are MNHNS and SASEGT. CDR3 length: 13 residues. Deletions cut 0 bases from V and 3 bases from J, with 6 bases between. The CDR3 DNA reads TGTGCCAGCAGTGAAGCCGAGTTCTACGAGCAGTACGTC. It encodes CASSEAEFYEQYV.

V usage is TRBV24-1 and J usage is TRBJ2-3, with a possible D match to TRBD1 (5 bases). The CDR3 runs 16 residues. Germline CDR1 KGHDR, CDR2 SFDVKD. The V and J ends lost 0 bases and 2 bases respectively, with 11 bases between them. CDR3 in amino acids: CATSDLKDTITDTQYF. DNA for the CDR3: TGTGCCACCAGTGATTTGAAGGACACTATCACAGATACGCAGTATTTT.

The V gene is TRBV18, the J gene TRBJ1-2; 8 nucleotides agree with TRBD1. This CDR3 region has 15 residues. CDR1 is KGHSH and CDR2 is LQKENI in the germline V gene. J gave up 9 bases and V 2 bases, and 11 bases lay outside the gene matches. The CDR3: CASSPNPDRVRRYTF. CDR3 nucleotides: TGTGCCAGCTCACCAAATCCGGACAGGGTTAGGCGCTACACCTTC.

CDR3 residues: CASSLPRTGHPGELFF. The CDR3 bases are TGTGCCAGCAGCCTGCCCCGGACAGGGCACCCCGGGGAGCTGTTTTTT. The rearrangement joins TRBV5-4 to TRBJ2-2; the match to TRBD1 covers 8 bases. CDR3 length equals 16 residues. With V trimmed by 4 bases and J by 6 bases, 11 bases remained unmatched. Germline V gives CDR1 SGHNT, CDR2 YYREEE (reference sequence).

The chain recombines TRBV27 with TRBJ1-2, with 7 bases matching TRBD1. With 5 bases clipped from V and 0 bases from J, the junction kept 6 bases outside the gene matches. This CDR3 is 15 amino acids long. Germline assignment: CDR1 MNHEY and CDR2 SMNVEV (reference sequence). This chain's CDR3 is CASSPRTGTNYGYTF. CDR3 nucleotides: TGTGCCAGCAGTCCGCGGACAGGTACTAACTATGGCTACACCTTC.

The V gene is TRBV30, the J gene TRBJ2-2; D is possibly TRBD2 (5 bases). CDR1 is GTSNPN and CDR2 is SVGIG in the germline V gene (reference sequence). V was cut by 0 bases and J by 5 bases, with 10 bases left in between. The CDR3 has 14 residues. The CDR3 DNA follows: TGTGCCTGGAGTGTGCTAGCAGCAACCGGGGAGCTGTTTTTT. It encodes CAWSVLAATGELFF.

This sequence joins TRBV10-2 and TRBJ2-1, with TRBD2 matching 15 bases. With V trimmed by 6 bases and J by 10 bases, 10 bases remained unmatched. The CDR3 consists of 16 residues. CDR1 and CDR2 from the germline V gene are WSHSY and SAAADI. The CDR3 loop reads CASRGLGLAGGKEQFF. DNA for the CDR3: TGCGCCAGCAGGGGCCTTGGACTAGCGGGGGGGAAAGAGCAGTTCTTC.

Here the CDR3 reads CASSRLAGAQTDTQYF. The CDR3, as DNA: TGTGCCAGCTCGAGACTAGCGGGGGCCCAAACAGATACGCAGTATTTT. The rearrangement joins TRBV3-1 (or the pseudogene TRBV3-2) to TRBJ2-3; TRBD2 matches 12 bases. There are 16 residues in the CDR3. CDR1 is LGHDT, CDR2 YNNKEL, per germline (reference sequence). V shed 8 bases and J 3 bases; nucleotides not matched to a gene: 9.

This clone has just a few counts. The J gene is TRBJ1-1, the V gene TRBV6-5; D is undetermined. Trimming stripped 6 bases from V and 0 bases from J, with 11 bases between. Per germline, CDR1 MNHEY and CDR2 SVGAGI. The CDR3 runs to 14 residues. DNA for the CDR3: TGTGCCAGCAGACACCCAACAGTGAACACTGAAGCTTTCTTT. Protein sequence: CASRHPTVNTEAFF.